This T cell receptor beta chain stems from a study of blood T cells in healthy people across ages. PCR was performed a second time for about 7 to 12 cycles using a sample-barcoded 5' primer and a J-beta primer mix. TCRdb recomputed calls from the 5' RACE reads with MiXCR, one row per CDR3 protein. The sample yields more than 650,000 distinct CDR3 sequences, 40% to 65% seen once. A word on this clonotype: Its antigen is unidentified.

Study-level results: Among long-lived donors, naive CD4+ cells were more numerous and diversity higher than in aged donors.

Donation came from healthy Caucasian individuals in Russia who were aged about 6 to 95. Whenever a sample was processed, at least 6.5 million PBMCs were isolated. The material sequenced was blood. This receptor was obtained from a man at least 80 years old in good health.

Here the CDR3 DNA reads TGTGCCAGCAGCCGGGACAGCACTAACTATGGCTACACCTTC. Amino acid sequence: CASSRDSTNYGYTF. The rearrangement joins TRBV4-2 to TRBJ1-2, with 7 bases lining up with TRBD1. The V segment lost 4 bases and the J segment 0 bases; nucleotides outside the gene matches: 2. This CDR3 region has 14 residues. Germline values: CDR1 LGHNA, CDR2 YNFKEQ.